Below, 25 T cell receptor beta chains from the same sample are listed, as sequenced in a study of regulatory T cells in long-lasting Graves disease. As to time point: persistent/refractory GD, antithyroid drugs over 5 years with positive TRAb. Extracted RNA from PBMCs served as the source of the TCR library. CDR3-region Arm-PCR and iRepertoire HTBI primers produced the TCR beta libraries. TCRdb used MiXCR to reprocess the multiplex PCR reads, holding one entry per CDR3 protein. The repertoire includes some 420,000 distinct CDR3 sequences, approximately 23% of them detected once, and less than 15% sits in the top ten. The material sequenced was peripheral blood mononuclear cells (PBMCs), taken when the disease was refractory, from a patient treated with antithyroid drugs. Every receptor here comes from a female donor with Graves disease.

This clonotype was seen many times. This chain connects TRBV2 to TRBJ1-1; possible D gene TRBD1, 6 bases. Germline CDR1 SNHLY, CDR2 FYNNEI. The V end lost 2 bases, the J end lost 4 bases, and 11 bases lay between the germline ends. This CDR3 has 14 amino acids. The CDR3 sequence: CASSEWGLSTEAFF. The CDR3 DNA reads TGTGCCAGCAGTGAATGGGGGCTCAGCACTGAAGCTTTCTTT. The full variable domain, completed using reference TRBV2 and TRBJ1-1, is EPEVTQTPSHQVTQMGQEVILRCVPISNHLYFYWYRQILGQKVEFLVSFYNNEISEKSEIFDDQFSVERPDGSNFTLKIRSTKLEDSAMYFCASSEWGLSTEAFFGQGTRLTVV.

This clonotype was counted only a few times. The CDR3 region has the DNA TGTGCCAGCAGTTACAGGGGATTGGACACCCTCCACTTT. Protein sequence: CASSYRGLDTLHF. V usage is TRBV6-2 or TRBV6-3 and J usage is TRBJ1-6; weak D call: TRBD1 (5 bases). Trimming cost V 2 bases and J 14 bases, with 13 bases left between them. Germline V gives CDR1 MNHEY, CDR2 SVGEGT. The CDR3 runs to 13 residues.

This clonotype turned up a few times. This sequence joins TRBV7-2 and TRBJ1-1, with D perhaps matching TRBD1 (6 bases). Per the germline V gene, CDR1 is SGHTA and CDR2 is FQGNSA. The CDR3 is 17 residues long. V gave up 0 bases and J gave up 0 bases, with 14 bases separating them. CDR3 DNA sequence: TGTGCCAGCAGCTTAGCAGAATGGGGGCAGATGAACACTGAAGCTTTCTTT. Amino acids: CASSLAEWGQMNTEAFF.

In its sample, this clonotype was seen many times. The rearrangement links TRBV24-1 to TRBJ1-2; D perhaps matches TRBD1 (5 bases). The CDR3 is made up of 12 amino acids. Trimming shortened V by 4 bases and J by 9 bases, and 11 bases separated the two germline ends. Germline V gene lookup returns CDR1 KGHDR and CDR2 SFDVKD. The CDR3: CATSDPGSSYTF. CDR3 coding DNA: TGTGCCACCAGTGACCCAGGGAGTAGCTACACCTTC.

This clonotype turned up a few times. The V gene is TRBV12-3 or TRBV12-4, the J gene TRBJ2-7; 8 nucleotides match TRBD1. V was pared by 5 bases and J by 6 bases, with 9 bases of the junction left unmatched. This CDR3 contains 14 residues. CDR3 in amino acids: CASSPRQGKGEQYF. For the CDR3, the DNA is TGTGCCAGCAGTCCACGACAGGGGAAAGGCGAGCAGTACTTC.

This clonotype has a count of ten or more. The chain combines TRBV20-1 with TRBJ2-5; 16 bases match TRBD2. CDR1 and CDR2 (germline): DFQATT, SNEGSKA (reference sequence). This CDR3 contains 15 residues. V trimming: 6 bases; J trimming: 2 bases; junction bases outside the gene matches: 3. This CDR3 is CSAGTSGRGQETQYF. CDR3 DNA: TGCAGTGCGGGGACTAGCGGGAGGGGGCAAGAGACCCAGTACTTC.

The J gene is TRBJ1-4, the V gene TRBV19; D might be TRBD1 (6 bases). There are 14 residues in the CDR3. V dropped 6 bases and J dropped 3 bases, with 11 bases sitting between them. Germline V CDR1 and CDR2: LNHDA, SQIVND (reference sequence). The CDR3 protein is CASRWTDSNEKLFF. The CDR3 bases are TGTGCCAGTAGATGGACAGATTCTAATGAAAAACTGTTTTTT.

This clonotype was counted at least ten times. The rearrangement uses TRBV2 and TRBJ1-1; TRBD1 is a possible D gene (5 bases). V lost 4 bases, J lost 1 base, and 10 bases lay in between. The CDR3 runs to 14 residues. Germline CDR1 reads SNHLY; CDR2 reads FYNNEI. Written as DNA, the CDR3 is TGTGCCAGCAGTGGCATGGGGGAGAACACTGAAGCTTTCTTT. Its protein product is CASSGMGENTEAFF. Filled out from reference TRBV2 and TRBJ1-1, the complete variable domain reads EPEVTQTPSHQVTQMGQEVILRCVPISNHLYFYWYRQILGQKVEFLVSFYNNEISEKSEIFDDQFSVERPDGSNFTLKIRSTKLEDSAMYFCASSGMGENTEAFFGQGTRLTVV.

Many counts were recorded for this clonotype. CDR3 sequence (DNA): TGTGCCAGCAGTTTAAGCCAGCGGAAGCAGTACTTC. Translation gives CASSLSQRKQYF. The chain recombines TRBV28 with TRBJ2-7; D might be TRBD2 (5 bases). CDR1 MDHEN and CDR2 SYDVKM come from the germline V gene. Trimming stripped 2 bases from V and 8 bases from J, with 10 bases between. The CDR3 totals 12 residues.

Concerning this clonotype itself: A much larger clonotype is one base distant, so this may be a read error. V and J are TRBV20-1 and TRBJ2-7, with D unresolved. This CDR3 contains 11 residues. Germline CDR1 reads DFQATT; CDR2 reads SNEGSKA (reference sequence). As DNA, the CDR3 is TGCGGTGCTGCTACAGATTACGAGCAGTACTTC. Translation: CGAATDYEQYF.

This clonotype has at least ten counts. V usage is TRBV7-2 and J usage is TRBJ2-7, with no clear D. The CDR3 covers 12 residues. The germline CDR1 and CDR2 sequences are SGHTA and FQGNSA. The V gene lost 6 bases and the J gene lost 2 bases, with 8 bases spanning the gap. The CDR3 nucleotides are TGTGCCAGCAGTTTGACGGCCTACGAGCAGTACTTC. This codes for CASSLTAYEQYF.

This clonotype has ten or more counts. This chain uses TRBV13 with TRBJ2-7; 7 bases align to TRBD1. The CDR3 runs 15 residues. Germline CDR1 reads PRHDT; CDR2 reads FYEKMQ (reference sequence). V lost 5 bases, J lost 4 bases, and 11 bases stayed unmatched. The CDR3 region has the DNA TGTGCCAGCAGCACGAGGACAGGCCGGATGTACGAGCAGTACTTC. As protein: CASSTRTGRMYEQYF.

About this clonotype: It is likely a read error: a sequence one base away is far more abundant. CDR3 sequence reads: CASSVEGSYEQYF. CDR3 coding DNA: TGTGCCAGCAGCGTAGAGGGGTCCTACGAGCAGTACTTC. This chain uses TRBV9 with TRBJ2-7; perhaps TRBD1 as D (5 bases). The CDR3 runs 13 residues. The V gene's germline CDR1 is SGDLS and CDR2 YYNGEE. V was shortened by 0 bases and J by 1 base, with 5 bases between the two germline ends.

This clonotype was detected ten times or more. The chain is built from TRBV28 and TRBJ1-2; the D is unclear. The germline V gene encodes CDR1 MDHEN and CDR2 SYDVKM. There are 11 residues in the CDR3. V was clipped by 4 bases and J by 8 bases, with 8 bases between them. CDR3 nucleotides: TGTGCCAGCAGTTCCGTCTCCGGCTACACCTTC. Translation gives CASSSVSGYTF.

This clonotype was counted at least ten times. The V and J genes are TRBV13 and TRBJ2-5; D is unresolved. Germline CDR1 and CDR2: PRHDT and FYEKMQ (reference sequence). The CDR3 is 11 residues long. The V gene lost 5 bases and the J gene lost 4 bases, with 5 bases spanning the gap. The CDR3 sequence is CASSNSETQYF. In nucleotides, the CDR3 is TGTGCCAGCAGCAATTCAGAGACCCAGTACTTC.

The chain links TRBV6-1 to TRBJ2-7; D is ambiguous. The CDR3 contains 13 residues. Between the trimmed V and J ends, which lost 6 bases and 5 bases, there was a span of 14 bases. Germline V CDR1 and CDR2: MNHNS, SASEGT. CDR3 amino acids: CASRPGPANEQYF. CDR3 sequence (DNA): TGTGCCAGCAGGCCCGGCCCAGCCAACGAGCAGTACTTC.

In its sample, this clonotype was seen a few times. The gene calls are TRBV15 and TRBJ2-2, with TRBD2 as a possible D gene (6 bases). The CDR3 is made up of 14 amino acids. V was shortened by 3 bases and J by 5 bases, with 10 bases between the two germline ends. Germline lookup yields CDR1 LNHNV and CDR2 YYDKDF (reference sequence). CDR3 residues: CATSRRRVTGELFF. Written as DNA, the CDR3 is TGTGCCACCAGCAGGAGGAGGGTTACCGGGGAGCTGTTTTTT.

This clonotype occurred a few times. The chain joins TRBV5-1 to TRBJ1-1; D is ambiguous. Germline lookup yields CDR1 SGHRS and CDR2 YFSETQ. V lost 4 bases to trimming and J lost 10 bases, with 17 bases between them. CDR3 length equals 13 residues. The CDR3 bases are TGCGCCAGCAGCGTGGGCTACACCCGAATAGCTTTCTTT. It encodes CASSVGYTRIAFF.

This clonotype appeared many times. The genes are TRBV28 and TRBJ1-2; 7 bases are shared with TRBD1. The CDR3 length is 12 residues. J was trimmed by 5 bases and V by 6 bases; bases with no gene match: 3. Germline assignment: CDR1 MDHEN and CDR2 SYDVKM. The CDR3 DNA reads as TGTGCCAGCAGGACAGGGAGTTATGGCTACACCTTC. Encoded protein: CASRTGSYGYTF.

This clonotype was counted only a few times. The CDR3 nucleotides are TGTGCCAGCAGTGTACAGGGGTATTACACTGAAGCTTTCTTT. Its protein is CASSVQGYYTEAFF. The chain uses TRBV25-1 and TRBJ1-1; 7 nucleotides match TRBD1. The CDR3 has 14 residues. J was trimmed by 3 bases and V by 4 bases; bases with no gene match: 5. Germline V gene data show CDR1 as MGHDK and CDR2 as SYGVNS. Based on the CDR3 plus reference TRBV25-1 and TRBJ1-1, the full variable domain is EADIYQTPRYLVIGTGKKITLECSQTMGHDKMYWYQQDPGMELHLIHYSYGVNSTEKGDLSSESTVSRIRTEHFPLTLESARPSHTSQYLCASSVQGYYTEAFFGQGTRLTVV.

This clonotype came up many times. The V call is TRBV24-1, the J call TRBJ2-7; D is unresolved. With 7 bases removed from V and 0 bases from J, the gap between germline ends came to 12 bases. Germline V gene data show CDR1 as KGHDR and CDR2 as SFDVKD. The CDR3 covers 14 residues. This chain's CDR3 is CATRTLPGSYEQYF. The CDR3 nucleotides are TGTGCCACCAGGACCCTTCCGGGCTCCTACGAGCAGTACTTC.

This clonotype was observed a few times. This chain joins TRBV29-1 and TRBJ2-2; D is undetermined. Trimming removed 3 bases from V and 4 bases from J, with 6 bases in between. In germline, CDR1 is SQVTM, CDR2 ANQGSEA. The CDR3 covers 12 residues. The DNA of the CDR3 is TGCAGCGTTGACCCAGCCACCGGGGAGCTGTTTTTT. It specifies CSVDPATGELFF.

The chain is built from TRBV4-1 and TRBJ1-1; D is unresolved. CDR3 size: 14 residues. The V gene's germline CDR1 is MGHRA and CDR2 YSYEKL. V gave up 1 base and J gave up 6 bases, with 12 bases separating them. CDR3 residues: CASSQAGAFSEAFF. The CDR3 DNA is TGCGCCAGCAGCCAAGCTGGAGCGTTCTCTGAAGCTTTCTTT.

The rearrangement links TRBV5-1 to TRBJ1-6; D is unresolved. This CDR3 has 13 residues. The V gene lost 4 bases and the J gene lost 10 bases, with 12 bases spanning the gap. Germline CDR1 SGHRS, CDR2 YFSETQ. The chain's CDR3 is CASSGSEGSPLHF. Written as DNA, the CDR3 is TGCGCCAGCAGCGGCAGTGAAGGGTCACCCCTCCACTTT.

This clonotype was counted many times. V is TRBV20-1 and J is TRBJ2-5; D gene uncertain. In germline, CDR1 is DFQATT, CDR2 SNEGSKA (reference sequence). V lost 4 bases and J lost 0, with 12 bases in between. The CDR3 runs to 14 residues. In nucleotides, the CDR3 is TGCAGTGCTACTGAATCACACGACCAAGAGACCCAGTACTTC. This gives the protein CSATESHDQETQYF.